The 23 T cell receptor beta chains presented below share a single source sample, sequenced in a study of blood T cells in healthy people across ages. The authors ran a second PCR of roughly 6 to 11 cycles using a sample-barcoded 5' primer and a J-beta primer mix. In TCRdb, the 5' RACE reads were re-called with MiXCR into one record per CDR3 protein. The sample carries roughly 900,000 distinct CDR3 sequences, 29% recorded once. Sequencing was done on a sample of blood. The source of these receptors is a woman of 80 years or more in good health.

The chain carries TRBV7-9 and TRBJ1-4, with a tentative D call TRBD1 (6 bases). This CDR3 comprises 14 residues. Germline-derived CDR1 and CDR2 are SEHNR and FQNEAQ (reference sequence). The V gene lost 0 bases and the J gene lost 6 bases, with 8 bases spanning the gap. The CDR3 here is CASSLAGADEKLFF. The CDR3 bases are TGTGCCAGCAGCTTAGCGGGGGCTGATGAAAAACTGTTTTTT.

Note on this clonotype: Here the CDR3 omits its conserved ending phenylalanine or tryptophan, so a read error is the likely source. This chain uses TRBV6-2 or TRBV6-3 with TRBJ2-1; D possibly corresponds to TRBD2 (5 bases). CDR1 is MNHEY, CDR2 SVGEGT, per germline. This CDR3 region has 11 residues. Deletions cut 6 bases from V and 8 bases from J, with 8 bases between. The DNA of the CDR3 is TGTGCCAGCAGCACACTAGATGAGCAGTTCTGC. The encoded protein is CASSTLDEQFC.

The chain recombines TRBV3-1 with TRBJ1-5; D gene unclear. Trimming took 11 bases from V and 4 from J, leaving 18 bases between them. Germline loops: CDR1 LGHDT, CDR2 YNNKEL (reference sequence). The CDR3 spans 14 residues. The CDR3 reads CAGLPNRGNQPQHF. For the CDR3, the DNA is TGTGCCGGTCTCCCGAACCGGGGTAATCAGCCCCAGCATTTT. Variable domain in full (rest from reference TRBV3-1 and TRBJ1-5): DTAVSQTPKYLVTQMGNDKSIKCEQNLGHDTMYWYKQDSKKFLKIMFSYNNKELIINETVPNRFSPKSPDKAHLNLHINSLELGDSAVYFCAGLPNRGNQPQHFGDGTRLSIL.

This clonotype showed up many times. The chain links TRBV11-2 to TRBJ2-7; tentative D call: TRBD1 (5 bases). Germline-derived CDR1 and CDR2 are SGHAT and FQNNGV. The length of the CDR3 is 14 residues. V dropped 0 bases and J dropped 1 base, with 7 bases sitting between them. The DNA of the CDR3 is TGTGCCAGCAGCTTAGACCGGACATCCTACGAGCAGTACTTC. This codes for CASSLDRTSYEQYF.

This clonotype was seen many times. The gene calls are TRBV4-1 and TRBJ2-6; D possibly uses TRBD1 or TRBD2 (5 bases each). V was shortened by 5 bases and J by 0 bases, with 11 bases between the two germline ends. The CDR3 spans 16 residues. CDR1 is MGHRA and CDR2 is YSYEKL in the germline V gene. The CDR3 sequence is CASSRGTDSGANVLTF. The CDR3, as DNA: TGCGCCAGCAGCAGAGGGACCGACTCTGGGGCCAACGTCCTGACTTTC.

This chain uses TRBV20-1 with TRBJ2-1, with 9 bases identical to TRBD2. Per germline, CDR1 DFQATT and CDR2 SNEGSKA (reference sequence). The CDR3 is 14 amino acids. Unmatched junction bases numbered 8, after V lost 6 bases and J lost 5 bases. The CDR3 sequence: CSANLAGENNEQFF. CDR3 coding DNA: TGCAGTGCAAACTTAGCGGGAGAGAACAATGAGCAGTTCTTC.

This rearrangement joins TRBV9 to TRBJ1-1, with D unclear. Trimming left V 0 bases short and J 4 bases short, with 13 bases between. CDR3 length: 15 amino acids. Germline CDR1 SGDLS, CDR2 YYNGEE. This chain's CDR3 is CASSVGNGGGTEAFF. CDR3 DNA sequence: TGTGCCAGCAGCGTAGGAAACGGAGGAGGCACTGAAGCTTTCTTT.

This clonotype has a count of ten or more. CDR3 sequence reads: CASSLVGGVTDTQYF. In DNA, the CDR3 is TGTGCCAGCAGTTTAGTGGGGGGGGTGACAGATACGCAGTATTTT. The chain links TRBV27 to TRBJ2-3, with 7 nucleotides matching TRBD2. Germline CDR1 and CDR2: MNHEY and SMNVEV (reference sequence). With 2 bases clipped from V and 3 bases from J, the junction kept 5 bases outside the gene matches. This CDR3 has 15 amino acids.

The chain carries TRBV3-1 and TRBJ2-7; the D is unclear. The ends were cut back, 2 bases at V and 6 bases at J, with 11 bases in the middle. The CDR3 contains 13 residues. Germline values: CDR1 LGHDT, CDR2 YNNKEL (reference sequence). The CDR3, as DNA: TGTGCCAGCAGCCAAAGAGCCTTCCGCGAGCAGTACTTC. This sequence encodes CASSQRAFREQYF.

This clonotype occurred a few times. A junction boundary mismatches the germline segment, possibly from a read error. The rearrangement links TRBV10-3 to TRBJ2-5; D gene uncertain. The CDR3 covers 12 residues. CDR1 ENHRY and CDR2 SYGVKD come from the germline V gene. The CDR3 DNA follows: TGTGCCGTCAGTGCGCACACGGAGACCCAGTACTTC. This gives the protein CAVSAHTETQYF.

Many counts were recorded for this clonotype. The gene calls are TRBV12-3 or TRBV12-4 and TRBJ2-4; 7 bases are a match to TRBD1. V lost 7 bases, J lost 7 bases, and 10 bases stayed unmatched. The CDR3 spans 14 residues. The CDR3 here is CASTLPGQSNIQYF. In DNA, the CDR3 is TGTGCCAGCACCTTGCCGGGACAGAGTAACATTCAGTACTTC.

This clonotype has at least ten counts. This chain uses TRBV6-5 with TRBJ1-2; D not certain. The germline V and J ends were trimmed by 8 bases and 2 bases, with 21 bases remaining between them. This CDR3 is built from 16 residues. The V gene's germline CDR1 is MNHEY and CDR2 SVGAGI. The CDR3 nucleotides are TGTGCCAGCGGGCCCGAAGGTGAGGCGAAAAACTATGGCTACACCTTC. This codes for CASGPEGEAKNYGYTF.

Note on this clonotype: A much more abundant neighbour one base away suggests this may be a read error. The chain employs TRBV6-5 and TRBJ2-5, with 8 positions matching TRBD2. The CDR3 spans 14 residues. Germline V gene lookup returns CDR1 MNHEY and CDR2 SVGAGI. V was pared by 5 bases and J by 11 bases, with 13 bases of the junction left unmatched. The DNA of the CDR3 is TGTGCCAGCAGTGATGGACTAGCCGGTAATGAGCAGTACTTC. Translated: CASSDGLAGNEQYF.

Remarks on this clonotype: Possible read error: a much larger clone is one base away. This rearrangement joins TRBV20-1 to TRBJ2-5, with TRBD2 matching over 14 bases. In germline, CDR1 is DFQATT, CDR2 SNEGSKA (reference sequence). The CDR3 covers 14 residues. After removal of 6 bases from V and 11 bases from J, the junction contained 11 bases not matched to a gene. The DNA of the CDR3 is TGCAGTGCCTCGACTAGCGGGGGGGTCGATGAGCAGTACTTC. Protein product: CSASTSGGVDEQYF.

For this clonotype: This may be a read error, as it is one base from a much larger clone. V usage is TRBV5-1 and J usage is TRBJ2-5, with D unclear. This CDR3 is 13 amino acids long. CDR1 and CDR2 (germline): SGHRS, YFSETQ. Written as DNA, the CDR3 is TGCGCCAGCAGCACCTACCCACAAGAGACCCGGTACTTC. It yields the protein CASSTYPQETRYF. Looking up the rest from reference TRBV5-1 and TRBJ2-5 gives the full variable domain: KAGVTQTPRYLIKTRGQQVTLSCSPISGHRSVSWYQQTPGQGLQFLFEYFSETQRNKGNFPGRFSGRQFSNSRSEMNVSTLELGDSALYLCASSTYPQETRYFGPGTRLLVL.

This clonotype showed up just a few times. It may be a read error: a sequence one base away is much more abundant. The chain joins TRBV20-1 to TRBJ2-5; TRBD2 agrees at 8 bases. The CDR3 has 14 amino acids. The germline gives CDR1 DFQATT, CDR2 SNEGSKA (reference sequence). J lost 11 bases, V lost 0 bases, and 11 bases had no gene match. Here the CDR3 DNA reads TGCAGTGCTAGAGATCTTCTCGGACTAGCAGAGCAGTACTTC. Amino acid sequence: CSARDLLGLAEQYF.

This clonotype has a count of ten or more. The chain employs TRBV7-2 and TRBJ1-2; 9 nucleotides align to TRBD1. The CDR3 is 14 residues long. Germline CDR1 is SGHTA and CDR2 is FQGNSA. After removal of 5 bases from V and 7 bases from J, the junction contained 8 bases not matched to a gene. CDR3 region: CASSLGTGRFGYTF. Here the CDR3 DNA reads TGTGCCAGCAGCCTCGGGACAGGGAGGTTTGGCTACACCTTC.

This clonotype was counted at least ten times. The chain joins TRBV20-1 to TRBJ1-1; D perhaps matches TRBD1 (6 bases). Germline values: CDR1 DFQATT, CDR2 SNEGSKA (reference sequence). This CDR3 spans 15 amino acids. The V end lost 3 bases, the J end lost 3 bases, and 17 bases lay between the germline ends. CDR3 amino acids: CSASSPGAGDTEAFF. The CDR3 DNA reads as TGCAGTGCTAGTAGTCCAGGGGCCGGGGACACTGAAGCTTTCTTT.

Comment on this clonotype: This may stem from a read error, because a much larger clone lies one nucleotide away. The chain recombines TRBV9 with TRBJ2-3; maybe TRBD2 (7 bases). The CDR3 spans 16 residues. Germline V gene sequence: CDR1 SGDLS, CDR2 YYNGEE. The V and J ends lost 0 bases and 7 bases respectively, with 18 bases between them. In nucleotides, the CDR3 is TGTGCCAGCAGCGTAGCTGGAGGGGGGGCCCTTCATACGCAGTATTTT. It codes for CASSVAGGGALHTQYF. The full variable domain, with the rest looked up from reference TRBV9 and TRBJ2-3, is DSGVTQTPKHLITATGQRVTLRCSPRSGDLSVYWYQQSLDQGLQFLIQYYNGEERAKGNILERFSAQQFPDLHSELNLSSLELGDSALYFCASSVAGGGALHTQYFGPGTRLTVL.

On this clonotype: One base away lies a much larger clone, so this may be a sequencing read error. The J gene is TRBJ2-7, the V gene TRBV6-2 or TRBV6-3; D gene uncertain. Trimming took off 2 bases at V and 6 bases at J, with 17 bases between the two ends. Germline CDR1 MNHEY, CDR2 SVGEGT. This CDR3 has 15 residues. The CDR3: CASSYAVEVDCEQYF. The CDR3 region has the DNA TGTGCCAGCAGTTACGCGGTAGAGGTTGACTGCGAGCAGTACTTC.

In its sample, this clonotype was seen many times. V usage is TRBV5-1 and J usage is TRBJ2-6; no firm D call. Germline CDR1 is SGHRS and CDR2 is YFSETQ. Trimming left V 4 bases short and J 0 bases short, with 11 bases between. The CDR3 covers 16 residues. DNA for the CDR3: TGCGCCAGCAGCGGGTCCCTCACCTCTGGGGCCAACGTCCTGACTTTC. Encoded protein: CASSGSLTSGANVLTF.

The chain carries TRBV20-1 and TRBJ2-1; 7 bases match TRBD1. This CDR3 comprises 14 residues. The trim removed 6 bases at V and 6 bases at J, leaving 11 bases unmatched. Germline V gives CDR1 DFQATT, CDR2 SNEGSKA (reference sequence). CDR3: CSAEKGAQRNEQFF. For the CDR3, the DNA is TGCAGTGCGGAAAAGGGGGCCCAACGCAATGAGCAGTTCTTC.

This rearrangement joins TRBV7-2 to TRBJ2-1; D not certain. The V and J ends lost 5 bases and 2 bases respectively, with 13 bases between them. Germline V lookup: CDR1 SGHTA, CDR2 FQGNSA. The CDR3 totals 15 residues. DNA for the CDR3: TGTGCCAGCAGCCTACAAGGGCGGACCTACAATGAGCAGTTCTTC. Its translation: CASSLQGRTYNEQFF.